This TCR beta chain emerged from a study of cytomegalovirus exposure and HLA in healthy donors. To note about this clone: Its matching antigen is unknown.

General study points: Analysis was carried out at a later point, and it linked a missense DCLRE1C variant to TCR beta V- and J-gene trimming. Judged likely to be a sequencing artifact was a cluster of highly shared sequence variants. Later analysis found that TCR beta chains associated with HLA were more clonally expanded than other, equally common chains. According to an earlier analysis, most TCR beta V segments yielded productive rearrangements about 87% or about 30% of the time.

This CDR3 region has 14 residues. Trimming shortened V by 2 bases and J by 3 bases, and 11 bases separated the two germline ends. Germline CDR1 is SGHDN and CDR2 is FVKESK. PCR involved 60 Vbeta and 13 Jbeta primers. TCRdb keeps only in-frame clones here, not all; method: immunoSEQ multiplex PCR. The sample includes roughly 150,000 clones, approximately 83% of them seen just once. This receptor was identified in a woman between 40 and 50 years old in good health and CMV-seronegative. Sample: PBMCs. This chain uses TRBV14 with TRBJ2-7; D may be TRBD1 (6 bases). The CDR3: CASSQLGTLYEQYF. CDR3 coding DNA: TGTGCCAGCAGCCAACTCGGGACACTCTACGAGCAGTACTTC.